This entry concerns a single T cell receptor beta chain. These data come from a study of blood T cell repertoires in COVID-19. Study details: From the United States, Italy and Spain came samples of acute and convalescent COVID-19. Sample material is recorded as cDNA or gDNA derived from T cells, B-cell-depleted T cells, or PBMCs.

CDR3 length: 16 amino acids. The junction had 4 bases not matched to a gene; V was cut back by 0 bases and J by 2 bases. In germline, CDR1 is MNHEY, CDR2 SVGEGT. Only in-frame clones appear in the TCRdb table, and some are missing; sequencing was by immunoSEQ multiplex PCR. The table has roughly 250,000 clones, about 87% seen once; the top ten hold over 3.5%. The sequence was collected from a woman aged 40 to 50 with acute or convalescent COVID-19. The rearrangement uses TRBV6-2 or TRBV6-3 and TRBJ2-1; TRBD1 matches 7 bases. The sequenced sample was peripheral blood. The CDR3 protein is CASSYSVQGAYNEQFF. The CDR3 DNA reads as TGTGCCAGCAGTTACTCGGTCCAGGGGGCCTACAATGAGCAGTTCTTC.